Following are 13 T cell receptor beta chains from one sample sequenced in a study of identical twins. TCRdb re-analysed the 5' RACE reads in MiXCR, keeping a single row per CDR3 protein. Among some 1,600,000 distinct CDR3 sequences listed, roughly a third were seen once. The sample comprised cord blood. These receptors all come from a newborn girl in good health.

This chain links TRBV4-2 with TRBJ2-7, with D possibly TRBD2 on 5 matching bases. The CDR3 extends over 14 amino acids. With 0 bases removed from V and 3 bases from J, the gap between germline ends came to 9 bases. From germline, CDR1 is LGHNA and CDR2 YNFKEQ. Here the CDR3 reads CASSQDFAGYEQYF. The CDR3 bases are TGTGCCAGCAGCCAAGATTTCGCGGGCTACGAGCAGTACTTC.

This clonotype turned up a few times. The rearrangement joins TRBV9 to TRBJ2-3; 7 bases agree with TRBD2. Germline V gene sequence: CDR1 SGDLS, CDR2 YYNGEE. The CDR3 covers 16 residues. J lost 5 bases, V lost 4 bases, and 13 bases had no gene match. The DNA of the CDR3 is TGTGCCAGCAGCCGGGGCGGGAGAGCCCCAGAAGATACGCAGTATTTT. It encodes CASSRGGRAPEDTQYF.

V and J are TRBV5-6 and TRBJ2-3, with D perhaps TRBD2 (7 bases). V was shortened by 4 bases and J by 6 bases, with 21 bases between the two germline ends. Germline V gives CDR1 SGHDT, CDR2 YYEEEE. This CDR3 has 16 residues. CDR3 protein: CASSEGRGTTVDTQYF. The CDR3 DNA reads as TGTGCCAGCAGCGAAGGGAGGGGGACGACGGTGGATACGCAGTATTTT.

Details on this clonotype: The final CDR3 position lacks the conserved phenylalanine or tryptophan, pointing to a likely read error. The gene calls are TRBV2 and TRBJ2-3; 7 nucleotides line up with TRBD2. V lost 4 bases, J lost 2 bases, and 3 bases stayed unmatched. This CDR3 is 14 amino acids long. Germline loops: CDR1 SNHLY, CDR2 FYNNEI. The CDR3 sequence is CASSVGTTTDTQYI. In nucleotides, the CDR3 is TGTGCCAGCAGTGTGGGGACTACCACAGATACGCAGTATATT.

The rearrangement uses TRBV20-1 and TRBJ2-2, with 8 bases matching TRBD2. This CDR3 comprises 17 residues. Germline V gene sequence: CDR1 DFQATT, CDR2 SNEGSKA (reference sequence). V dropped 0 bases and J dropped 6; count of bases not matched to a gene: 12. The CDR3 protein is CSARDEKRGRKAGELFF. Written as DNA, the CDR3 is TGCAGTGCTAGAGATGAGAAGCGGGGGCGCAAGGCCGGGGAGCTGTTTTTT.

The V and J genes are TRBV6-5 and TRBJ2-1; no reliable D call. This CDR3 contains 15 residues. Germline V CDR1 and CDR2: MNHEY, SVGAGI. Trimming stripped 5 bases from V and 2 bases from J, with 13 bases between. The CDR3 loop reads CASSLTTATYNEQFF. The CDR3 region has the DNA TGTGCCAGCAGTCTCACTACCGCTACCTACAATGAGCAGTTCTTC.

For this clonotype: Since a much larger clone is just one base distant, this may be a read error. This chain connects TRBV28 to TRBJ2-5, with D hard to call. The better agreement between TRBJ2-4 and the DNA end casts doubt on the J call. Germline V CDR1 and CDR2: MDHEN, SYDVKM. CDR3 length: 12 residues. The DNA for the CDR3 is TGTGCCAGCAGTCAAAGGAGAAGCATTCAGTACTTC. Protein: CASSQRRSIQYF.

Comment on this clonotype: A much bigger clone sits one base away, suggesting this may be a read error. This rearrangement joins TRBV4-2 to TRBJ2-4, with a tentative D call TRBD2 (6 bases). The CDR3 totals 16 residues. The V gene lost 3 bases and the J gene lost 3 bases, with 15 bases spanning the gap. Germline V gene data show CDR1 as LGHNA and CDR2 as YNFKEQ. The CDR3 DNA sequence: TGTGCCAGCAGCCAGGAAGCGGGTACAGTCAAAAACATTCAGTACTTC. Translating it yields CASSQEAGTVKNIQYF.

V usage is TRBV5-6 and J usage is TRBJ1-2; 7 nucleotides agree with TRBD1. CDR3 size: 13 residues. Germline trimming cut 5 bases from V and 4 bases from J; bases unmatched to any gene: 5. Germline assignment: CDR1 SGHDT and CDR2 YYEEEE. The CDR3 spells CASSIHRGYGYTF. DNA of the CDR3: TGTGCCAGCAGTATCCACAGGGGCTATGGCTACACCTTC.

This clonotype has more than one count but fewer than ten. V gene TRBV6-6 combines with J gene TRBJ1-2; D gene uncertain. Germline CDR1 reads MNHNY; CDR2 reads SVGAGI (reference sequence). V was clipped by 5 bases and J by 8 bases, with 15 bases between them. The CDR3 is 13 residues long. The chain's CDR3 is CASSLDTLDGYTF. CDR3 nucleotide sequence: TGTGCCAGCAGTCTCGACACTCTCGACGGCTACACCTTC.

The table lists this clonotype with many counts. This chain links TRBV24-1 with TRBJ2-3; D possibly uses TRBD1 or TRBD2 (5 bases each). Deletions cut 4 bases from V and 4 bases from J, with 5 bases between. CDR3 length equals 12 residues. The germline CDR1 and CDR2 sequences are KGHDR and SFDVKD. Here the CDR3 DNA reads TGTGCCACCAGTGAGGGGGCAGATACGCAGTATTTT. Translated: CATSEGADTQYF.

The sample holds a few counts of this clonotype. This chain connects TRBV6-5 to TRBJ2-7, with 7 bases aligning to TRBD2. This CDR3 contains 13 residues. V dropped 6 bases and J dropped 3; count of bases not matched to a gene: 5. Germline V CDR1 and CDR2: MNHEY, SVGAGI. The CDR3 region has the DNA TGTGCCAGCAGCCCACTAGCGCGCTACGAGCAGTACTTC. Translating gives CASSPLARYEQYF.

J is TRBJ2-4 and V is TRBV2; TRBD1 agrees at 8 bases. This CDR3 has 15 residues. V was clipped by 0 bases and J by 13 bases; unmatched bases: 11. The V gene's germline CDR1 is SNHLY and CDR2 FYNNEI. CDR3 amino acids: CASSEAGGQGFQQYF. The CDR3, as DNA: TGTGCCAGCAGTGAAGCGGGAGGACAGGGTTTTCAGCAGTACTTC. Filled out from reference TRBV2 and TRBJ2-4, the complete variable domain reads EPEVTQTPSHQVTQMGQEVILRCVPISNHLYFYWYRQILGQKVEFLVSFYNNEISEKSEIFDDQFSVERPDGSNFTLKIRSTKLEDSAMYFCASSEAGGQGFQQYFGAGTRLSVL.